These 6 T cell receptor beta chains were all obtained from the same sample, sequenced in a study of blood T cell repertoires in COVID-19. Profiling relied on immunoSEQ multiplex PCR, and the TCRdb table lists in-frame clones only, not all of them. The sample lists around 58,000 clones; almost 90% were seen once. Sequencing was performed on peripheral blood. The origin of the receptors is a man between 60 and 70 years old with active COVID-19.

This clone has more than one count but fewer than ten. The chain couples TRBV6-6 to TRBJ1-2; a possible D gene is TRBD1 (5 bases). CDR1 is MNHNY, CDR2 SVGAGI, per germline (reference sequence). The CDR3 extends over 14 amino acids. Trimming took off 7 bases at V and 3 bases at J, with 15 bases between the two ends. The CDR3 spells CASTEGAADYGYTF. DNA for the CDR3: TGTGCCAGCACCGAAGGGGCCGCAGACTATGGCTACACCTTC.

This rearrangement joins TRBV27 to TRBJ2-5; D may be TRBD1 (5 bases). This CDR3 region has 13 residues. CDR1 is MNHEY, CDR2 SMNVEV, per germline (reference sequence). With 5 bases removed from V and 3 bases from J, the gap between germline ends came to 10 bases. CDR3 nucleotides: TGTGCCAGCAGTCCCGACAGTGAAGAGACCCAGTACTTC. Its protein product is CASSPDSEETQYF.

The rearrangement links TRBV18 to TRBJ2-7, with D tentatively TRBD2 (5 bases). Deletions cut 4 bases from V and 3 bases from J, with 10 bases between. The CDR3 extends over 13 amino acids. The V gene's germline CDR1 is KGHSH and CDR2 LQKENI. The CDR3: CASSRVEGYEQYF. Written as DNA, the CDR3 is TGTGCCAGCTCACGGGTAGAGGGCTACGAGCAGTACTTC. The variable domain in full, completed from reference TRBV18 and TRBJ2-7, reads NAGVMQNPRHLVRRRGQEARLRCSPMKGHSHVYWYRQLPEEGLKFMVYLQKENIIDESGMPKERFSAEFPKEGPSILRIQQVVRGDSAAYFCASSRVEGYEQYFGPGTRLTVT.

DNA of the CDR3: TGTGCCAGTATGGGCCCTAAAGACTCTGGGGCCAACGTCCTGACTTTC. This translates into CASMGPKDSGANVLTF. The chain joins TRBV19 to TRBJ2-6; unclear D gene. V was cut by 7 bases and J by 0 bases, with 13 bases left in between. The CDR3 covers 16 residues. Germline values: CDR1 LNHDA, CDR2 SQIVND (reference sequence).

As to this clone: The germline gene is not matched at one end of the junction; a read error may be the cause. The chain uses TRBV7-7 and TRBJ2-3; D is perhaps TRBD1 (5 bases). CDR1 and CDR2 (germline): SSHAT, FNYEAQ (reference sequence). The length of the CDR3 is 15 residues. For the CDR3, the DNA is TGTGCTAGCAGCCGCGGAAGGGGCATTGGGGATACGCAGTATTTT. Translation gives CASSRGRGIGDTQYF.

The chain combines TRBV6-4 with TRBJ2-3, with 10 bases aligning to TRBD1. This CDR3 has 15 residues. In germline, CDR1 is MRHNA, CDR2 SNTAGT. Trimming cost V 5 bases and J 3 bases; bases outside gene matches: 5. The CDR3 protein is CASSRQGAMTDTQYF. The CDR3 region has the DNA TGTGCCAGCAGTCGACAGGGGGCGATGACAGATACGCAGTATTTT.